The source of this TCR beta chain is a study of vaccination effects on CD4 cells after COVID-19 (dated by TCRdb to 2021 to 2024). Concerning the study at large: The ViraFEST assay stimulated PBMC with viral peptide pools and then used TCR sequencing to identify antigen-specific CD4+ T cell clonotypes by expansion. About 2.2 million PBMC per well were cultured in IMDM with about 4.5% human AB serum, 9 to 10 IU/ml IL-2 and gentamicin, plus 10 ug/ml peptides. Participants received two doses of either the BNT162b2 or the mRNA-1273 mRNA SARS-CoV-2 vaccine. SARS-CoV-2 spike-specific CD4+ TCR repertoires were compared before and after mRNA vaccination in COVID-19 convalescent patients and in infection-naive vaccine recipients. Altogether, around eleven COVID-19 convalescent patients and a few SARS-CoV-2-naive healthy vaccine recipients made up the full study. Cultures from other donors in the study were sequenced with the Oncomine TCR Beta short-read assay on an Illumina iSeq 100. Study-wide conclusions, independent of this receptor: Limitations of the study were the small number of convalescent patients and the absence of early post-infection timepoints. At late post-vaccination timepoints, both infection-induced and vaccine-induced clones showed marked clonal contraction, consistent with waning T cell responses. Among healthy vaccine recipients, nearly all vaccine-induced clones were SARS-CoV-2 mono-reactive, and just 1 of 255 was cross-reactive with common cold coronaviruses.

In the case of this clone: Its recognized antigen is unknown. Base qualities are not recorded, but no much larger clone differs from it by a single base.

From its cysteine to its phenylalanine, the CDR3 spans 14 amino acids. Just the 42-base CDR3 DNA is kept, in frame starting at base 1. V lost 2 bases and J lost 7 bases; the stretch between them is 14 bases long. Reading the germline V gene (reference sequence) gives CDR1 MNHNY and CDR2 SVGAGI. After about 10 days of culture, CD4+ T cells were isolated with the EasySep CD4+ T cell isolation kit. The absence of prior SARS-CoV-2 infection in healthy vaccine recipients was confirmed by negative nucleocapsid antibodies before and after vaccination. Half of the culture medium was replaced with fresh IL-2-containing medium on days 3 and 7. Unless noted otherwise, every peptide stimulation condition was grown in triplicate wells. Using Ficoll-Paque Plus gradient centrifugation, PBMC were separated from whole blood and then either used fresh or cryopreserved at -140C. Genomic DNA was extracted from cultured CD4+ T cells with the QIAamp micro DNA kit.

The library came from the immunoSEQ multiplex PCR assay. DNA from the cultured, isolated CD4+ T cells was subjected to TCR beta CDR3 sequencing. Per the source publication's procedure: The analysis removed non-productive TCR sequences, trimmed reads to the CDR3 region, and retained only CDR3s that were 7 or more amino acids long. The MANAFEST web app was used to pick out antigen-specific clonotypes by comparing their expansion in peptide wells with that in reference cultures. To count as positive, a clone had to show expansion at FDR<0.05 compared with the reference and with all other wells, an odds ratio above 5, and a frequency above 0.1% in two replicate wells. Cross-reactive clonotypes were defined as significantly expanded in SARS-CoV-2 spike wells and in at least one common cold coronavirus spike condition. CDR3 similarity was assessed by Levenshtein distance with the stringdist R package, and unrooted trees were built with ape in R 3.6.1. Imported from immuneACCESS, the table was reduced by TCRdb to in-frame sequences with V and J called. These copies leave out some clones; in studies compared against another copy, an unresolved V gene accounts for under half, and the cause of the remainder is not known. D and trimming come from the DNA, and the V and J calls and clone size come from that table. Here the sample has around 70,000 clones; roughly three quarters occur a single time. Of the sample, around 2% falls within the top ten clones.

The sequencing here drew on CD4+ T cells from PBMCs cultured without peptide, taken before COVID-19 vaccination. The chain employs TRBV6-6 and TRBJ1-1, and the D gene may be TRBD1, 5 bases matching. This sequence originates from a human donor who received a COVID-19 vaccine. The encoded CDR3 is CASSYPQGGREAFF. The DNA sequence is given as TGTGCCAGCAGTTACCCGCAGGGAGGGCGTGAAGCTTTCTTT.